This TCR beta chain was obtained from a study of long-term antiretroviral therapy in people with HIV. Study findings and constraints: Controls exceeded HIV repertoires in CDR3 length range.

The immunoSEQ assay was v3.0, run at survey level. Generated by immunoSEQ multiplex PCR, the TCRdb table keeps only in-frame clones and is missing some. The sample has tens of thousands of clones, 75% to 90% seen once; the top ten hold 7% to 9.5%. This clone was detected only a few times. Its antigen is still unknown. The receptor was isolated from a woman in her forties with HIV. Here the sequenced sample was unsorted PBMCs, taken 1.2 years after starting antiretroviral therapy.

CDR3 amino acids: CASSLGWGNTIYF. CDR3 nucleotides: TGTGCCAGCAGCTTGGGCTGGGGCAACACCATATATTTT. The V call is TRBV5-6, the J call TRBJ1-3; a possible D gene is TRBD1 (5 bases). The germline V and J ends were trimmed by 0 bases and 7 bases, with 8 bases remaining between them. Germline loops: CDR1 SGHDT, CDR2 YYEEEE. The length of the CDR3 is 13 residues.